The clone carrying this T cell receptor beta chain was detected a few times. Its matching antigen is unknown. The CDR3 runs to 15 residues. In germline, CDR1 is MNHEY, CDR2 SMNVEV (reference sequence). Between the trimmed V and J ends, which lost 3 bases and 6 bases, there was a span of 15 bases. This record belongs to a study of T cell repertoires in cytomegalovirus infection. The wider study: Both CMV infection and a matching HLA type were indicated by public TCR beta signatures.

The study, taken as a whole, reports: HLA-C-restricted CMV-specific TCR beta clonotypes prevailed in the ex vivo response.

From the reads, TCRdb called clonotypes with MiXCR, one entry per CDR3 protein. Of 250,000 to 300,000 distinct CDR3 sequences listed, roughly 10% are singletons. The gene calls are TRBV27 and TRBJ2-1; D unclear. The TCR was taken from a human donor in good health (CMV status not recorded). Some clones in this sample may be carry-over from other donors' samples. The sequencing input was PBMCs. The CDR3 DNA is TGTGCCAGCAGTTTTTTAGGAATCGATCTCAATGAGCAGTTCTTC. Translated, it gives CASSFLGIDLNEQFF.